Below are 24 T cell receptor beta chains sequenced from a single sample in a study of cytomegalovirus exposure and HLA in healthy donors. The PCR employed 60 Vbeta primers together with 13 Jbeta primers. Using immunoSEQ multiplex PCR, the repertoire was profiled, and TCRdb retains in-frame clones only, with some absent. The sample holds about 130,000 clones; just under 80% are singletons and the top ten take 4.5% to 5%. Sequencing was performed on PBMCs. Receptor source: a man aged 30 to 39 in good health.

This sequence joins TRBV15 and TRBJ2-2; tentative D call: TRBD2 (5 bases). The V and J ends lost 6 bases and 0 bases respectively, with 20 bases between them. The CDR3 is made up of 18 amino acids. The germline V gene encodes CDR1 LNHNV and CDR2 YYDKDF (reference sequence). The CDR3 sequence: CATRDLGSYWANTGELFF. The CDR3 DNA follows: TGTGCCACCAGGGACTTGGGGTCTTATTGGGCGAACACCGGGGAGCTGTTTTTT.

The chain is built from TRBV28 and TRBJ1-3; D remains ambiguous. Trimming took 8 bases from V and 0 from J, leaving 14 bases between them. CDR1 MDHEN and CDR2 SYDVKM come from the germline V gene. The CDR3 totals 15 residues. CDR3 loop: CASGRSRSSGNTIYF. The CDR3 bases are TGTGCCAGCGGTCGTTCACGCAGCTCTGGAAACACCATATATTTT.

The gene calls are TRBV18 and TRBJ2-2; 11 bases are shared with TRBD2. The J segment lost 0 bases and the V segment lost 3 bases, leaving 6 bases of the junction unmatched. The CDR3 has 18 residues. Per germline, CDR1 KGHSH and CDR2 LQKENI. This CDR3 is CASSPGLAGGTNTGELFF. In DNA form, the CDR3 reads TGTGCCAGCTCACCCGGGCTAGCGGGAGGCACGAACACCGGGGAGCTGTTTTTT.

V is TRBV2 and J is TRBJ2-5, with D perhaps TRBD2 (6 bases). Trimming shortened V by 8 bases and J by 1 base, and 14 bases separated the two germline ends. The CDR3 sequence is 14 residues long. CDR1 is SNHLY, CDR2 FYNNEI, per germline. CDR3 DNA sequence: TGTGCCAGCCCTGCGGAGGGGAGCCAAGAGACCCAGTACTTC. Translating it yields CASPAEGSQETQYF.

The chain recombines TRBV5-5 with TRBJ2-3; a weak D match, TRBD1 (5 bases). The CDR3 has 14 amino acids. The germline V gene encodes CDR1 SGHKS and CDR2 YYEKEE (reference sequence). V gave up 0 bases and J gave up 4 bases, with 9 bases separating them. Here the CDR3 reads CASSLGWGADTQYF. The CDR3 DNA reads TGTGCCAGCAGCTTGGGATGGGGCGCAGATACGCAGTATTTT.

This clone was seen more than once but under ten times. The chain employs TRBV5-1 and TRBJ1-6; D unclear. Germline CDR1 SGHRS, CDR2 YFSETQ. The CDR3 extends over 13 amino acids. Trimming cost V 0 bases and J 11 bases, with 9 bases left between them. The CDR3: CASSLEDSPPLHF. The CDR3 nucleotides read TGCGCCAGCAGCTTGGAGGACTCTCCACCCCTCCACTTT.

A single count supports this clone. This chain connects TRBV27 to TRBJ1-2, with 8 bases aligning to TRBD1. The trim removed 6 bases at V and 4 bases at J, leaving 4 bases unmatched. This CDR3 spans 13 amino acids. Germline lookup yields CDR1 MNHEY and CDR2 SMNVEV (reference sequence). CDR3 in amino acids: CASSGQGGYGYTF. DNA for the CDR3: TGTGCCAGCAGCGGACAGGGCGGCTATGGCTACACCTTC.

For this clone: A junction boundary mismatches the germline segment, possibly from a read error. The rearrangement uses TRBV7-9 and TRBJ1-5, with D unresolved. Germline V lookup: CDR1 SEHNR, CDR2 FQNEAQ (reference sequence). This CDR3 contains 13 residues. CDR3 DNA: TGTTCCAGCAGCTTAGAGTACGGGCAGCCCCAGCATTTT. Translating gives CSSSLEYGQPQHF.

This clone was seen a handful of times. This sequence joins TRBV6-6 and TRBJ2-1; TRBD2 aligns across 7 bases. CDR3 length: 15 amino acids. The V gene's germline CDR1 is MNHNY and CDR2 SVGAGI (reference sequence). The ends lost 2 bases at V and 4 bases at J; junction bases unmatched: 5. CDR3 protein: CASSYGGEAYNEQFF. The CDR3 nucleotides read TGTGCCAGCAGTTACGGGGGGGAGGCATACAATGAGCAGTTCTTC.

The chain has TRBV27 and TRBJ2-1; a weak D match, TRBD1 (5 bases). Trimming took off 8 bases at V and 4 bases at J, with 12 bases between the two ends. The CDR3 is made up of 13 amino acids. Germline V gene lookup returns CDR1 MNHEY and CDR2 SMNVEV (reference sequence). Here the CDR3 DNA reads TGTGCCAGCGGAAGGGGTACATACAATGAGCAGTTCTTC. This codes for CASGRGTYNEQFF.

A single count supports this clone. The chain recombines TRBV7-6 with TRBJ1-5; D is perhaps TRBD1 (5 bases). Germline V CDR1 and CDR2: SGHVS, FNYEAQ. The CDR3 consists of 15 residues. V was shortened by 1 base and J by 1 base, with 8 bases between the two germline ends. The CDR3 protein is CASSLVPGSNQPQHF. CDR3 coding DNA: TGTGCCAGCAGCTTAGTTCCAGGGAGCAATCAGCCCCAGCATTTT. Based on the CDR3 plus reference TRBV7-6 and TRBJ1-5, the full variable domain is GAGVSQSPRYKVTKRGQDVALRCDPISGHVSLYWYRQALGQGPEFLTYFNYEAQQDKSGLPNDRFSAERPEGSISTLTIQRTEQRDSAMYRCASSLVPGSNQPQHFGDGTRLSIL.

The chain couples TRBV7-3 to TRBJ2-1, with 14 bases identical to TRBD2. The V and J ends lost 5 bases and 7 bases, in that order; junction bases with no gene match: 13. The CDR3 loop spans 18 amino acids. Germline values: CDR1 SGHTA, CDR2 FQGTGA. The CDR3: CASSQRHPGTSGSNEQFF. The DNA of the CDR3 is TGTGCCAGCAGCCAACGGCACCCCGGGACTAGCGGGAGTAATGAGCAGTTCTTC.

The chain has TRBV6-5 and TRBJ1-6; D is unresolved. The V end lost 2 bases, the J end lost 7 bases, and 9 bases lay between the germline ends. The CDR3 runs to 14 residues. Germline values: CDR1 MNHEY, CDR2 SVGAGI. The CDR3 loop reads CASSYPAANSPLHF. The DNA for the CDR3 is TGTGCCAGCAGTTACCCAGCGGCCAATTCACCCCTCCACTTT.

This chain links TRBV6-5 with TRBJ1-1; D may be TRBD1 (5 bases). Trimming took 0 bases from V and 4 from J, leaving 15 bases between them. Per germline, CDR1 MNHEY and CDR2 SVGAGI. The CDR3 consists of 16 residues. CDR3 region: CASSYSMNRPRTEAFF. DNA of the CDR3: TGTGCCAGCAGTTACTCGATGAACAGGCCCCGCACTGAAGCTTTCTTT.

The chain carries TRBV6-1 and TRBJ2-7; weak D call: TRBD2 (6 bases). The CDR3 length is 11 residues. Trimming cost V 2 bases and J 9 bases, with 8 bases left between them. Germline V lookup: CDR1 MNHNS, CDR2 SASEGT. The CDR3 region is CASSEMRGQYF. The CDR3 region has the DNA TGTGCCAGCAGTGAAATGCGGGGGCAGTACTTC.

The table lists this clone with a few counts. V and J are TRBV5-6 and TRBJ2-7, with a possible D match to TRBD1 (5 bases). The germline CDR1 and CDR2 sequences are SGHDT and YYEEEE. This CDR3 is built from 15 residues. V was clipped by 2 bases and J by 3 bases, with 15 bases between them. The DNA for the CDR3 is TGTGCCAGCAGCTTTCGGCCAGACAGTCGCTACGAGCAGTACTTC. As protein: CASSFRPDSRYEQYF.

The CDR3 sequence: CASSKDGQNTEAFF. DNA for the CDR3: TGTGCCAGCAGTAAGGACGGACAGAACACTGAAGCTTTCTTT. J is TRBJ1-1 and V is TRBV6-6, with D possibly TRBD1 on 5 matching bases. This CDR3 region has 14 residues. The ends were cut back, 5 bases at V and 1 base at J, with 11 bases in the middle. Germline loops: CDR1 MNHNY, CDR2 SVGAGI (reference sequence).

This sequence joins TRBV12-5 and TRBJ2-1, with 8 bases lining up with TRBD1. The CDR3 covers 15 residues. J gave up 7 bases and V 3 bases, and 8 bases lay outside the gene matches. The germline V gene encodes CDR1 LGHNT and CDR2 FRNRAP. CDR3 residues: CASGFGQGAANEQFF. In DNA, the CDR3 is TGTGCTAGTGGTTTCGGTCAGGGGGCGGCAAATGAGCAGTTCTTC.

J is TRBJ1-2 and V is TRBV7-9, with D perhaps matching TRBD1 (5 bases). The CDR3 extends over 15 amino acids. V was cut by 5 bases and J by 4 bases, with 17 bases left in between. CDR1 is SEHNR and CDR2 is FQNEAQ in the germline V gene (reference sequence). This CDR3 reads CASSRGTFYFYGYTF. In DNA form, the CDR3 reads TGTGCCAGCAGCCGCGGGACCTTTTATTTCTATGGCTACACCTTC.

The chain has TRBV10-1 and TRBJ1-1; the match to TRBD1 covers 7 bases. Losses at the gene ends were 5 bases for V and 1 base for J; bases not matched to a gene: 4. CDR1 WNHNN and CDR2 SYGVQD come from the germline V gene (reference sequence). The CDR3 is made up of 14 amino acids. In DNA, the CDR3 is TGCGCCAGCAGTCCAGGGGGTGGGAACACTGAAGCTTTCTTT. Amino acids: CASSPGGGNTEAFF.

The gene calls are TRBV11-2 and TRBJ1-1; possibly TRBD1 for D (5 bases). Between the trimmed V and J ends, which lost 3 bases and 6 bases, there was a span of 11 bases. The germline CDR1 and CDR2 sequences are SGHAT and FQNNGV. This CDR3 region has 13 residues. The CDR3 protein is CASSFQGGAEAFF. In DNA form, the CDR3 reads TGTGCCAGCAGCTTTCAGGGTGGCGCTGAAGCTTTCTTT.

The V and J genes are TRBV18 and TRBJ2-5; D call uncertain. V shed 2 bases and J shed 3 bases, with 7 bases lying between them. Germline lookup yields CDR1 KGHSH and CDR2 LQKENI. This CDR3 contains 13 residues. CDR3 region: CASSPMAEETQYF. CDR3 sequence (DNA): TGTGCCAGCTCACCAATGGCGGAAGAGACCCAGTACTTC.

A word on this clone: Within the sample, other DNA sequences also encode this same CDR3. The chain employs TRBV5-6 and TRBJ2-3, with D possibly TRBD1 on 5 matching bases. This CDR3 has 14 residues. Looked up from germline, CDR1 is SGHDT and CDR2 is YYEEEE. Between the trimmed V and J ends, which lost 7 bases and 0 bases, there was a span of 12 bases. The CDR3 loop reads CASRQGYSTDTQYF. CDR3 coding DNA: TGTGCCAGCCGCCAGGGATATAGCACAGATACGCAGTATTTT.

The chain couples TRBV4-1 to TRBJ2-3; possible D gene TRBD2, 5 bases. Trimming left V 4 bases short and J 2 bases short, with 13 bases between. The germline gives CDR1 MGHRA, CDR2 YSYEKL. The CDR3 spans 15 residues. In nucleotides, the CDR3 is TGCGCCAGCAGCCCCCCAAGCGGAGACACAGATACGCAGTATTTT. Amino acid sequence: CASSPPSGDTDTQYF.